Sequencing of this T cell receptor (beta chain) was carried out in a study of CD8+CD57+ T cells in acquired aplastic anemia. Study-wide results and limits: Found in both controls and patients were almost 30 CD8+ CDR3 sequences. The CD8+ Simpson's diversity of patients and controls was not significantly different.

The CDR3 consists of 12 residues. V was clipped by 2 bases and J by 7 bases, with 8 bases between them. In germline, CDR1 is LGHDT, CDR2 YNNKEL (reference sequence). According to the study, genomic DNA was the template for TCR beta VDJ and CDR3 profiling. TCRdb reanalysed the reads using MiXCR and keeps one entry per CDR3 protein. The sample shows some 180,000 distinct CDR3 sequences, almost 50% of them seen only once. By flow cytometry, patients selected for sequencing had shown an expansion of CD8+CD57+ cells. In all patients, the disease was severe acquired aplastic anemia. Blood sampling was performed on the patients, and none of them had received therapy by then. This clonotype was seen at least ten times. Its antigen remains unidentified.

The source is a human donor with aplastic anemia. This chain uses TRBV3-1 with TRBJ1-1; D remains ambiguous. Sample: sorted CD4+, CD8+, or CD8+CD57+ T cells (not recorded which) from PBMCs. The CDR3 nucleotides read TGTGCCAGCAGCCAATACGGGATTGAAGCTTTCTTT. It is translated as CASSQYGIEAFF.